Presented here are 19 T cell receptor beta chains from one specimen sequenced in a study of response to subunit inactivated influenza vaccine. TCRdb re-called the RT-PCR reads through MiXCR, storing one row per CDR3 protein. The sample records 490,000 or so distinct CDR3 sequences, less than 8% being singletons. The sample consisted of PBMCs from blood, taken less than 30 months after vaccination. The receptors were sampled from a man between 50 and 70 years old who received an inactivated influenza vaccine.

The sample holds a few counts of this clonotype. The chain uses TRBV5-6 and TRBJ2-3, with D perhaps assigned TRBD1 or TRBD2 (5 bases each). V lost 9 bases, J lost 6 bases, and 20 bases lay in between. CDR3 length: 14 amino acids. The germline V gene encodes CDR1 SGHDT and CDR2 YYEEEE. CDR3 amino acids: CATQTGTVRDTQYF. The CDR3 DNA reads as TGTGCCACTCAAACCGGGACCGTAAGGGATACGCAGTATTTT.

This clonotype came up many times. The rearrangement uses TRBV29-1 and TRBJ2-6, with unresolved D. CDR1 and CDR2 (germline): SQVTM, ANQGSEA. Trimming took off 4 bases at V and 0 bases at J, with 4 bases between the two ends. This CDR3 is built from 13 residues. For the CDR3, the DNA is TGCAGCGTTGGGTCCTCTGGGGCCAACGTCCTGACTTTC. It yields the protein CSVGSSGANVLTF.

This clonotype was found a few times. The CDR3 reads CASSYSAPGQGEAGNYGYTF. For the CDR3, the DNA is TGTGCCAGCAGTTACTCAGCTCCTGGGCAGGGCGAGGCCGGCAACTATGGCTACACCTTC. The rearrangement uses TRBV6-2 or TRBV6-3 and TRBJ1-2; TRBD1 might be the D (5 bases). Per germline, CDR1 MNHEY and CDR2 SVGEGT. Trimming took off 0 bases at V and 2 bases at J, with 25 bases between the two ends. The CDR3 is 20 residues long.

The rearrangement joins TRBV12-3 or TRBV12-4 to TRBJ2-4, with 7 bases fitting TRBD1. The CDR3 totals 17 residues. V lost 5 bases to trimming and J lost 14 bases; unmatched junction nucleotides: 24. This chain's CDR3 is CASSGGELGGRRGPKYF. CDR3 sequence (DNA): TGTGCCAGCAGTGGGGGCGAGTTGGGCGGAAGAAGGGGGCCCAAGTACTTC.

The chain couples TRBV5-6 to TRBJ1-1; D perhaps matches TRBD1 (5 bases). Germline CDR1 reads SGHDT; CDR2 reads YYEEEE. This CDR3 comprises 14 residues. The V gene lost 4 bases and the J gene lost 4 bases, with 14 bases spanning the gap. This CDR3 reads CASSLGVRGTEAFF. The DNA for the CDR3 is TGTGCCAGCAGCCTGGGGGTGCGCGGCACTGAAGCTTTCTTT. Based on the CDR3 plus reference TRBV5-6 and TRBJ1-1, the full variable domain is DAGVTQSPTHLIKTRGQQVTLRCSPKSGHDTVSWYQQALGQGPQFIFQYYEEEERQRGNFPDRFSGHQFPNYSSELNVNALLLGDSALYLCASSLGVRGTEAFFGQGTRLTVV.

This clonotype showed up many times. This sequence joins TRBV7-9 and TRBJ1-5; D remains ambiguous. Germline lookup yields CDR1 SEHNR and CDR2 FQNEAQ (reference sequence). The CDR3 covers 13 residues. Trimming pared 1 base from V and 2 bases from J, leaving 3 bases between. CDR3 nucleotide sequence: TGTGCCAGCAGCTTAGACGGCAATCAGCCCCAGCATTTT. Translation: CASSLDGNQPQHF.

There are a few counts of this clonotype. The chain combines TRBV20-1 with TRBJ1-2; D unclear. In germline, CDR1 is DFQATT, CDR2 SNEGSKA (reference sequence). This CDR3 is built from 11 residues. Trimming left V 3 bases short and J 7 bases short, with 9 bases between. CDR3 sequence: CSASGTSGYTF. The CDR3 DNA reads as TGCAGTGCTAGTGGCACGTCTGGCTACACCTTC.

V gene TRBV6-5 combines with J gene TRBJ2-2; D is ambiguous. The CDR3 is 14 residues long. V was clipped by 2 bases and J by 1 base, with 5 bases between them. CDR1 and CDR2 (germline): MNHEY, SVGAGI. CDR3 nucleotides: TGTGCCAGCAGTTACGGCAAGAACACCGGGGAGCTGTTTTTT. Its translation is CASSYGKNTGELFF.

This clonotype has only a few counts. The genes are TRBV15 and TRBJ2-3; D ambiguous. The germline V gene has CDR1 LNHNV and CDR2 YYDKDF (reference sequence). The CDR3 is 13 residues long. Deletions cut 0 bases from V and 9 bases from J, with 10 bases between. CDR3 DNA: TGTGCCACCAGCAGAGATCAAGGGTACACGCAGTATTTT. This translates into CATSRDQGYTQYF.

A few counts support this clonotype. The V gene is TRBV7-9, the J gene TRBJ1-4; D remains unclear. Looked up from germline, CDR1 is SEHNR and CDR2 is FQNEAQ (reference sequence). Trimming removed 1 base at V and 6 bases at J, with 12 bases between. The CDR3 covers 15 residues. The DNA for the CDR3 is TGTGCCAGCAGCTTAGAGAAGGCGACCTATGAAAAACTGTTTTTT. Its translation: CASSLEKATYEKLFF.

The V call is TRBV29-1, the J call TRBJ2-7; 10 nucleotides align to TRBD2. The germline CDR1 and CDR2 sequences are SQVTM and ANQGSEA. The V gene end was trimmed by 4 bases and the J gene end by 0 bases; junction bases not matched to a gene: 15. The CDR3 extends over 18 amino acids. The DNA of the CDR3 is TGCAGCGTTGGATCCCTAAGTATAGCGGGAGGACACTCCTACGAGCAGTACTTC. Residues: CSVGSLSIAGGHSYEQYF.

The V and J genes are TRBV30 and TRBJ2-1, with a possible D match to TRBD2 (6 bases). This CDR3 is built from 14 residues. V was pared by 2 bases and J by 5 bases, with 13 bases between. CDR1 is GTSNPN and CDR2 is SVGIG in the germline V gene (reference sequence). CDR3 nucleotides: TGTGCCTGGAGTAGGGCTAGCGCCAACAATGAGCAGTTCTTC. It translates to CAWSRASANNEQFF.

The sample holds many counts of this clonotype. The chain uses TRBV6-2 or TRBV6-3 and TRBJ2-7, with D unclear. The CDR3 has 14 residues. V lost 2 bases, J lost 4 bases, and 12 bases lay in between. Germline lookup yields CDR1 MNHEY and CDR2 SVGEGT. The CDR3 is CASSYKGLNYEQYF. The CDR3 nucleotides read TGTGCCAGCAGTTACAAGGGCCTGAATTACGAGCAGTACTTC.

V is TRBV20-1 and J is TRBJ2-3; 10 bases align to TRBD2. The germline V gene encodes CDR1 DFQATT and CDR2 SNEGSKA (reference sequence). CDR3 size: 15 residues. The V gene end was trimmed by 3 bases and the J gene end by 1 base; junction bases not matched to a gene: 4. DNA for the CDR3: TGCAGTGCTAGTAAACTAGCGGGGCGCACAGATACGCAGTATTTT. Translated: CSASKLAGRTDTQYF.

This clonotype has just a few counts. This chain links TRBV9 with TRBJ2-1; D not certain. The V end lost 0 bases, the J end lost 0 bases, and 10 bases lay between the germline ends. CDR3 length: 16 residues. Germline assignment: CDR1 SGDLS and CDR2 YYNGEE. This CDR3 reads CASSVDGRSSYNEQFF. CDR3 in DNA: TGTGCCAGCAGCGTAGATGGCCGGAGCTCCTACAATGAGCAGTTCTTC.

The rearrangement uses TRBV10-1 and TRBJ2-1; D call uncertain. Germline V gene data show CDR1 as WNHNN and CDR2 as SYGVQD (reference sequence). V gave up 0 bases and J gave up 1 base, with 13 bases separating them. CDR3 length: 17 amino acids. The CDR3 DNA reads TGCGCCAGCAGTGAGTCGACCCGATCGTTGTCCTACAATGAGCAGTTCTTC. It translates to CASSESTRSLSYNEQFF.

The chain joins TRBV12-3 or TRBV12-4 to TRBJ2-5, with 7 bases lining up with TRBD2. The CDR3 contains 15 residues. J gave up 2 bases and V 5 bases, and 8 bases lay outside the gene matches. CDR3 amino acids: CASSGGDWLQETQYF. CDR3 nucleotide sequence: TGTGCCAGCAGTGGGGGGGACTGGCTTCAAGAGACCCAGTACTTC.

This clonotype has at least ten counts. CDR3 loop: CASSFRDGYQPQHF. CDR3 nucleotide sequence: TGTGCCAGCAGTTTTAGAGACGGATATCAGCCCCAGCATTTT. This chain joins TRBV12-3 or TRBV12-4 and TRBJ1-5; D unresolved. This CDR3 has 14 residues. Deletions cut 3 bases from V and 5 bases from J, with 11 bases between.

V and J are TRBV7-2 and TRBJ2-7, with 7 bases identical to TRBD1. Losses at the gene ends were 7 bases for V and 4 bases for J; bases not matched to a gene: 10. The length of the CDR3 is 14 residues. Germline CDR1 is SGHTA and CDR2 is FQGNSA. Here the CDR3 DNA reads TGTGCCAGCACCACGCGACAGGGTTCATACGAGCAGTACTTC. The encoded protein is CASTTRQGSYEQYF.